What follows are 25 T cell receptor beta chains derived from one specimen sequenced in a study of blood T cell repertoires in COVID-19. Only in-frame clones appear in the TCRdb table, and some are missing; sequencing was by immunoSEQ multiplex PCR. The sample consists of tens of thousands of clones, 84% of them appearing once. The source material was peripheral blood. These receptor sequences come from a man in his forties or fifties with acute or convalescent COVID-19.

V and J are TRBV15 and TRBJ1-5; 8 bases map to TRBD1. The J segment lost 0 bases and the V segment lost 9 bases, leaving 10 bases of the junction unmatched. The CDR3 has 16 residues. Per the germline V gene, CDR1 is LNHNV and CDR2 is YYDKDF (reference sequence). The CDR3 protein is CATNTGTGYSNQPQHF. The CDR3, as DNA: TGTGCCACTAATACCGGGACAGGTTATAGCAATCAGCCCCAGCATTTT.

The chain carries TRBV7-8 and TRBJ1-1; D remains unclear. V dropped 1 base and J dropped 8 bases, with 11 bases sitting between them. The germline V gene has CDR1 SGHVS and CDR2 FQNEAQ. The CDR3 is made up of 13 amino acids. The CDR3 sequence is CASSLVADGEAFF. The CDR3 coding sequence is TGTGCCAGCAGCTTAGTAGCGGACGGAGAAGCTTTCTTT.

This chain joins TRBV13 and TRBJ1-5; D gene unclear. CDR1 is PRHDT, CDR2 FYEKMQ, per germline (reference sequence). This CDR3 comprises 13 residues. The V end lost 3 bases, the J end lost 2 bases, and 5 bases lay between the germline ends. CDR3 coding DNA: TGTGCCAGCAGCTTCGGTGGCAATCAGCCCCAGCATTTT. Translation gives CASSFGGNQPQHF.

The chain uses TRBV4-1 and TRBJ2-7; TRBD1 matches 10 bases. The ends lost 8 bases at V and 3 bases at J; junction bases unmatched: 4. The germline CDR1 and CDR2 sequences are MGHRA and YSYEKL. The length of the CDR3 is 13 residues. CDR3 sequence reads: CASARTGGYEQYF. The CDR3 bases are TGCGCCAGCGCTCGGACAGGGGGCTACGAGCAGTACTTC.

By sample fraction, this clone is medium-sized. This chain connects TRBV15 to TRBJ2-7, with TRBD2 matching over 9 bases. The CDR3 is 16 residues long. The germline V gene encodes CDR1 LNHNV and CDR2 YYDKDF (reference sequence). Trimming took 3 bases from V and 1 from J; bases not matched to a gene: 7. The CDR3 reads CATSSDLAGTSYEQYF. The CDR3 coding sequence is TGTGCCACCAGCAGCGATCTAGCGGGGACTTCCTACGAGCAGTACTTC.

The chain employs TRBV5-1 and TRBJ2-7, with a weak D call TRBD2 (5 bases). The CDR3 sequence is 14 residues long. CDR1 and CDR2 (germline): SGHRS, YFSETQ. Trimming cost V 3 bases and J 5 bases, with 15 bases left between them. Here the CDR3 DNA reads TGCGCCAGCAGCTGGTTTGCGGGTGGCGACGAGCAGTACTTC. Its protein is CASSWFAGGDEQYF. The full variable domain, its missing parts supplied by reference TRBV5-1 and TRBJ2-7, is KAGVTQTPRYLIKTRGQQVTLSCSPISGHRSVSWYQQTPGQGLQFLFEYFSETQRNKGNFPGRFSGRQFSNSRSEMNVSTLELGDSALYLCASSWFAGGDEQYFGPGTRLTVT.

The sample holds a few counts of this clone. The V gene is TRBV6-5, the J gene TRBJ1-5; TRBD1 matches 8 bases. The junction had 5 bases not matched to a gene; V was cut back by 6 bases and J by 4 bases. This CDR3 contains 14 residues. Germline CDR1 is MNHEY and CDR2 is SVGAGI. The CDR3 DNA sequence: TGTGCCAGCAGCCTGGGACAGGCAAATCAGCCCCAGCATTTT. Translation: CASSLGQANQPQHF.

V gene TRBV20-1 combines with J gene TRBJ2-7; no firm D call. The CDR3 totals 10 residues. The V end was cut by 6 bases, the J end by 1 base, with 4 bases between. CDR1 and CDR2 (germline): DFQATT, SNEGSKA (reference sequence). Here the CDR3 reads CSARSYEQYF. CDR3 in DNA: TGCAGTGCCAGGTCCTACGAGCAGTACTTC.

The rearrangement uses TRBV27 and TRBJ1-4, with D unclear. Trimming removed 2 bases at V and 0 bases at J, with 7 bases between. The CDR3 runs 15 residues. CDR1 is MNHEY, CDR2 SMNVEV, per germline (reference sequence). The CDR3 DNA reads as TGTGCCAGCAGTTTACAGGTGTCAACTAATGAAAAACTGTTTTTT. Translated, it gives CASSLQVSTNEKLFF.

This clone was counted between two and nine times. The gene calls are TRBV27 and TRBJ1-5; tentatively, D is TRBD1 (5 bases). Germline V gene lookup returns CDR1 MNHEY and CDR2 SMNVEV (reference sequence). The CDR3 is 13 amino acids. The V end lost 5 bases, the J end lost 9 bases, and 14 bases lay between the germline ends. In nucleotides, the CDR3 is TGTGCCAGCAGTCCCTTCGGGGGGTCGCCCCAGCATTTT. Its protein is CASSPFGGSPQHF.

The J gene is TRBJ1-1, the V gene TRBV6-5; D not resolved. Germline lookup yields CDR1 MNHEY and CDR2 SVGAGI. Trimming cost V 3 bases and J 0 bases, with 8 bases left between them. The CDR3 is 14 amino acids. The CDR3 reads CASSYNRVNTEAFF. CDR3 bases: TGTGCCAGCAGTTATAATAGAGTGAACACTGAAGCTTTCTTT.

The rearrangement joins TRBV4-1 to TRBJ2-5; 7 bases agree with TRBD1. This CDR3 is built from 14 residues. Germline CDR1 is MGHRA and CDR2 is YSYEKL. V dropped 2 bases and J dropped 4; count of bases not matched to a gene: 4. The CDR3 loop reads CASSQYDRAETQYF. The CDR3 region has the DNA TGCGCCAGCAGCCAATACGACAGGGCAGAGACCCAGTACTTC.

The chain has TRBV10-3 and TRBJ2-1, with 7 nucleotides matching TRBD1. Germline V gene sequence: CDR1 ENHRY, CDR2 SYGVKD. The CDR3 consists of 12 residues. V lost 11 bases, J lost 6 bases, and 7 bases stayed unmatched. CDR3 DNA: TGTGCCGTCCTGACAGGGAGCAATGAGCAGTTCTTC. Protein sequence: CAVLTGSNEQFF.

This chain connects TRBV19 to TRBJ1-1, with 8 bases identical to TRBD1. The length of the CDR3 is 14 residues. With V trimmed by 1 base and J by 5 bases, 3 bases remained unmatched. Per germline, CDR1 LNHDA and CDR2 SQIVND (reference sequence). The CDR3 DNA reads TGTGCCAGTAGTATAGGGGACAGGCCTACTGAAGCTTTCTTT. Amino acid sequence: CASSIGDRPTEAFF.

The chain links TRBV12-5 to TRBJ1-6, with D possibly TRBD1 on 5 matching bases. Germline loops: CDR1 LGHNT, CDR2 FRNRAP. The CDR3 runs 16 residues. The V end lost 3 bases, the J end lost 4 bases, and 13 bases lay between the germline ends. This CDR3 is CASGFGAEIYNSPLHF. The CDR3 nucleotides read TGTGCTAGTGGTTTTGGGGCCGAGATTTATAATTCACCCCTCCACTTT.

The chain employs TRBV7-2 and TRBJ2-1; 8 bases are shared with TRBD2. The CDR3 covers 15 residues. Per germline, CDR1 SGHTA and CDR2 FQGNSA. V shed 0 bases and J 3 bases; nucleotides not matched to a gene: 1. The CDR3 is CASSLAGTSYNEQFF. The DNA for the CDR3 is TGTGCCAGCAGCTTAGCCGGGACTAGCTACAATGAGCAGTTCTTC.

V usage is TRBV5-1 and J usage is TRBJ1-3, with 8 bases aligning to TRBD1. The CDR3 length is 15 residues. V lost 4 bases and J lost 1; bases outside the gene matches: 4. CDR1 and CDR2 from the germline V gene are SGHRS and YFSETQ. Here the CDR3 DNA reads TGCGCCAGCAGCATTACAGGGGGGTCTGGAAACACCATATATTTT. Encoded protein: CASSITGGSGNTIYF.

In nucleotides, the CDR3 is TGCAGCGCCGGAAACAGGGGGCAGACCCAGTACTTC. This translates into CSAGNRGQTQYF. This chain links TRBV29-1 with TRBJ2-5, with 9 bases fitting TRBD1. This CDR3 contains 12 residues. V gave up 7 bases and J gave up 6 bases; unmatched junction bases: 6. Germline loops: CDR1 SQVTM, CDR2 ANQGSEA.

The V gene is TRBV6-2 or TRBV6-3, the J gene TRBJ2-7; TRBD2 matches at 12 bases. CDR1 and CDR2 from the germline V gene are MNHEY and SVGEGT. The CDR3 covers 15 residues. Losses at the gene ends were 4 bases for V and 4 bases for J; bases not matched to a gene: 5. Written as DNA, the CDR3 is TGTGCCAGCAGTTCCTCTGGACTAGCGGGGTACGAGCAGTACTTC. Translated: CASSSSGLAGYEQYF.

This chain joins TRBV11-2 and TRBJ2-3, with 9 bases identical to TRBD1. Germline CDR1 and CDR2: SGHAT and FQNNGV. Trimming removed 7 bases from V and 2 bases from J; junction bases left unmatched: 7. The CDR3 extends over 15 amino acids. CDR3 amino acids: CASTRDRGITDTQYF. In DNA form, the CDR3 reads TGTGCCAGCACCCGTGACAGGGGGATCACAGATACGCAGTATTTT.

The rearrangement uses TRBV9 and TRBJ2-5; 7 nucleotides agree with TRBD1. CDR1 is SGDLS and CDR2 is YYNGEE in the germline V gene. This CDR3 has 18 residues. V lost 2 bases to trimming and J lost 0 bases; unmatched junction nucleotides: 13. CDR3 loop: CASSVSRPGTAYQETQYF. In DNA, the CDR3 is TGTGCCAGCAGCGTTTCTAGACCCGGGACAGCGTACCAAGAGACCCAGTACTTC. Based on the CDR3 plus reference TRBV9 and TRBJ2-5, the full variable domain is DSGVTQTPKHLITATGQRVTLRCSPRSGDLSVYWYQQSLDQGLQFLIQYYNGEERAKGNILERFSAQQFPDLHSELNLSSLELGDSALYFCASSVSRPGTAYQETQYFGPGTRLLVL.

The chain carries TRBV25-1 and TRBJ1-1; 7 nucleotides align to TRBD1. The CDR3 has 15 amino acids. The trim removed 4 bases at V and 1 base at J, leaving 6 bases unmatched. In germline, CDR1 is MGHDK, CDR2 SYGVNS. The CDR3 loop reads CASSGQTGRNTEAFF. DNA for the CDR3: TGTGCCAGCAGTGGCCAGACAGGGAGGAACACTGAAGCTTTCTTT.

The chain uses TRBV19 and TRBJ2-5, with D hard to call. There are 13 residues in the CDR3. Germline V CDR1 and CDR2: LNHDA, SQIVND (reference sequence). The V end was cut by 0 bases, the J end by 7 bases, with 9 bases between. CDR3 sequence reads: CASSIDAEWTQYF. DNA of the CDR3: TGTGCCAGTAGTATAGATGCGGAATGGACCCAGTACTTC.

This clone showed up just once. V usage is TRBV28 and J usage is TRBJ1-1; D is uncertain. With 2 bases removed from V and 1 base from J, the gap between germline ends came to 8 bases. CDR1 MDHEN and CDR2 SYDVKM come from the germline V gene. CDR3 length equals 14 residues. The CDR3 sequence is CASSLTNRNTEAFF. DNA for the CDR3: TGTGCCAGCAGTTTAACAAACAGGAACACTGAAGCTTTCTTT.

The chain carries TRBV27 and TRBJ2-7; D is possibly TRBD2 (5 bases). Germline V CDR1 and CDR2: MNHEY, SMNVEV (reference sequence). The ends were cut back, 2 bases at V and 0 bases at J, with 11 bases in the middle. The CDR3 is made up of 15 amino acids. CDR3 DNA sequence: TGTGCCAGCAGTTTACTAGCAGATTACTCCTACGAGCAGTACTTC. This sequence encodes CASSLLADYSYEQYF.